The present T cell receptor beta chain was sequenced within a study of shared clonotypes between healthy human individuals. Overall study: Each donor contributed plates that comprised three CD4 naive, three CD4 memory, two CD8 naive and one CD8 memory. Findings and caveats of the study: The genetic and exposure-history diversity represented was limited by few donors.

V was clipped by 1 base and J by 7 bases, with 5 bases between them. Looked up from germline, CDR1 is SEHNR and CDR2 is FQNEAQ (reference sequence). This CDR3 region has 12 residues. Genomic DNA per cell subset filled all wells of several immunoSEQ plates. Sorted-subset replicate PCR reactions were performed with approximately 200 ng DNA, corresponding to roughly 30,000 T cell genomes. Method: immunoSEQ multiplex PCR; TCRdb's copy keeps in-frame clones and lacks some. This table has around 700,000 clones, about three quarters appearing once. This clone was detected a few times. Its specificity is unknown.

The chain combines TRBV7-9 with TRBJ1-5; D gene ambiguous. The receptor was isolated from a woman between 25 and 40 years old in good health. Sequencing was done on a sample of memory CD4+ T cells sorted from blood. Subset described: CD45RA-negative fraction. DNA for the CDR3: TGTGCCAGCAGCTTAGTAGACCAGCCCCAGCATTTT. This gives the protein CASSLVDQPQHF.